A single T cell receptor (beta chain) is shown here with its context. The antigen remains undetermined. The data were obtained in a study of cytomegalovirus exposure and HLA in healthy donors. Study-level points and caveats: Some TCR beta chains (over 150 of them) were listed as cytomegalovirus-associated. Earlier findings revealed that most TCR beta V segments proved productive either about 90% or about 30% of the time.

PCR used 60 Vbeta primers and 13 Jbeta primers. Sequenced by immunoSEQ multiplex PCR; TCRdb stores in-frame clones only, minus some. The sample's table shows over 100,000 clones. V lost 5 bases to trimming and J lost 8 bases; unmatched junction nucleotides: 13. The germline CDR1 and CDR2 sequences are SGHTA and FQGTGA. The CDR3 has 16 residues. The rearrangement uses TRBV7-3 and TRBJ2-1; 9 bases match TRBD2. The material sequenced was PBMCs. The receptor was isolated from a man between 40 and 49 years old in good health and CMV-seropositive. The chain's CDR3 is CASSMTMGLASDEQFF. The CDR3 coding sequence is TGTGCCAGCAGCATGACTATGGGACTAGCAAGCGATGAGCAGTTCTTC. Supplemented by reference TRBV7-3 and TRBJ2-1, the full variable domain reads GAGVSQTPSNKVTEKGKYVELRCDPISGHTALYWYRQSLGQGPEFLIYFQGTGAADDSGLPNDRFFAVRPEGSVSTLKIQRTERGDSAVYLCASSMTMGLASDEQFFGPGTRLTVL.